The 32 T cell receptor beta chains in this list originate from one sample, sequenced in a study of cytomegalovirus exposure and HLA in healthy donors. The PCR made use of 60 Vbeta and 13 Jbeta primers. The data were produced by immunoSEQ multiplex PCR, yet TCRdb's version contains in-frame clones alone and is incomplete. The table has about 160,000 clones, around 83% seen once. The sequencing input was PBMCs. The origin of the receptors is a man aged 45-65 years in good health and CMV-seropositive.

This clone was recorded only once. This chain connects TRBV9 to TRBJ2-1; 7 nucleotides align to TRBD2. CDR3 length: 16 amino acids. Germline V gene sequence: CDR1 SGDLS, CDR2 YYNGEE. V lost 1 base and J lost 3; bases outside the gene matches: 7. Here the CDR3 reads CASSVTAGRYYNEQFF. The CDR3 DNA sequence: TGTGCCAGCAGCGTAACAGCGGGAAGGTACTACAATGAGCAGTTCTTC.

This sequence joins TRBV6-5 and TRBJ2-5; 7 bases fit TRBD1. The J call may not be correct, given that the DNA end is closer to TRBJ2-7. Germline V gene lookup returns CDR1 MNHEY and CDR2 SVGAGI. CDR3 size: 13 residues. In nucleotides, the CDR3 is TGTGCCAGCAGGCGGACAGGAGCCTACGAGCAGTACTTC. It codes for CASRRTGAYEQYF.

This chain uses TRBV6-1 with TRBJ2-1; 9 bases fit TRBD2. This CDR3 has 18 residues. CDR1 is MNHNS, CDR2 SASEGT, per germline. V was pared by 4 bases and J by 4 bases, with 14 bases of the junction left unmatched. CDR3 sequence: CASSGWLGLSGRYNEQFF. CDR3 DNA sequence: TGTGCCAGCAGTGGATGGTTAGGTCTGAGCGGGAGGTACAATGAGCAGTTCTTC.

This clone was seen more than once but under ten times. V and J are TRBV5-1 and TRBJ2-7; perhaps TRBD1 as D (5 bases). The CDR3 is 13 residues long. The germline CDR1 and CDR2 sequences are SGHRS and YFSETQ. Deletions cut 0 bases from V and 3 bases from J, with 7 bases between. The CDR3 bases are TGCGCCAGCAGCTTGGGACAGCTCTACGAGCAGTACTTC. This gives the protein CASSLGQLYEQYF.

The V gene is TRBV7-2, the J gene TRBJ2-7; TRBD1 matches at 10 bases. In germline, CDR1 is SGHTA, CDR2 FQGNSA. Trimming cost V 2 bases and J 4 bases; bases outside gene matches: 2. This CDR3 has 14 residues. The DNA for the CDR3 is TGTGCCAGCAGCTTATCGGGACAGGGGTACGAGCAGTACTTC. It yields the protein CASSLSGQGYEQYF.

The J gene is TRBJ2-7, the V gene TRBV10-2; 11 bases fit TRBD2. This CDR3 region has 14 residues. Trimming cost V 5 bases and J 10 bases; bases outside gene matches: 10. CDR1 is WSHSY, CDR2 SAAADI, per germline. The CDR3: CASSHGTSGESQYF. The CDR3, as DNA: TGCGCCAGCAGTCACGGGACTAGCGGAGAAAGTCAGTACTTC.

CDR3 amino acids: CASSLVGSTGNTIYF. Written as DNA, the CDR3 is TGTGCCAGCAGTTTAGTGGGCAGCACTGGAAACACCATATATTTT. V usage is TRBV28 and J usage is TRBJ1-3; D uncertain. CDR3 length: 15 amino acids. Trimming pared 2 bases from V and 2 bases from J, leaving 10 bases between. Germline lookup yields CDR1 MDHEN and CDR2 SYDVKM.

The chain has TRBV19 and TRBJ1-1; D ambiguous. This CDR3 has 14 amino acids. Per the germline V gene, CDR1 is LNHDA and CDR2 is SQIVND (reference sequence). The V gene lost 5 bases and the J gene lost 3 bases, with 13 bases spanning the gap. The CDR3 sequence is CASSLGEVDTEAFF. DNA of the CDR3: TGTGCCAGTAGTCTCGGGGAGGTGGACACTGAAGCTTTCTTT.

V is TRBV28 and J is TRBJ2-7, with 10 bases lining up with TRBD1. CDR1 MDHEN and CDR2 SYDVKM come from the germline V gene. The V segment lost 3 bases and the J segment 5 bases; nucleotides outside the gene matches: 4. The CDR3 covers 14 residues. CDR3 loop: CASSLMGQGNEQYF. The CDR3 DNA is TGTGCCAGCAGTTTGATGGGACAGGGGAACGAGCAGTACTTC.

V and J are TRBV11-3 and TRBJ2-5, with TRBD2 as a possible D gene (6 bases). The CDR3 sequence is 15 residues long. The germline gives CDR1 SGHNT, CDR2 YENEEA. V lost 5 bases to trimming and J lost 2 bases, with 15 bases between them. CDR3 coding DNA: TGTGCCAGCAGCCGGGGGTATGGGTCGCAAGAGACCCAGTACTTC. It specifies CASSRGYGSQETQYF. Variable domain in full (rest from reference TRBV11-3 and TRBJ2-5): EAGVVQSPRYKIIEKKQPVAFWCNPISGHNTLYWYLQNLGQGPELLIRYENEEAVDDSQLPKDRFSAERLKGVDSTLKIQPAELGDSAVYLCASSRGYGSQETQYFGPGTRLLVL.

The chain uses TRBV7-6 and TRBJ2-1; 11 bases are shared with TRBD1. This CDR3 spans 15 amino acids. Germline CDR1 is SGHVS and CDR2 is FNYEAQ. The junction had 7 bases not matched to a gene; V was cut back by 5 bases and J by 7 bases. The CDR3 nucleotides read TGTGCCAGCAGCCTGAGGACAGGGGGCACGAATGAGCAGTTCTTC. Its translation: CASSLRTGGTNEQFF.

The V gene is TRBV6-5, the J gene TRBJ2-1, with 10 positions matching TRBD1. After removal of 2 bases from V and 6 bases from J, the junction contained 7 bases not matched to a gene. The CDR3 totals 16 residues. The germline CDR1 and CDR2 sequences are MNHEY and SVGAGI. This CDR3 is CASSYDRTGGGNEQFF. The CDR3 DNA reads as TGTGCCAGCAGTTACGACCGGACAGGGGGGGGCAATGAGCAGTTCTTC.

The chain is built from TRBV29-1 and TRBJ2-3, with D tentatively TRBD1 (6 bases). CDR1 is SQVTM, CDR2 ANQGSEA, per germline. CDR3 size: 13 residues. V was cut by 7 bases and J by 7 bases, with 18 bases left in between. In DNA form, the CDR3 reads TGCAGCGACGACGGACAGAGCCTCCATACGCAGTATTTT. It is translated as CSDDGQSLHTQYF.

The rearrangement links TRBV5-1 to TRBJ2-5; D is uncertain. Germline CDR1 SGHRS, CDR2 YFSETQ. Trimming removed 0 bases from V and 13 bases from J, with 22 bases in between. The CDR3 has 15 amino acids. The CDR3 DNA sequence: TGCGCCAGCAGCTTGGGGGCACTCCACCCCTCTCTACCGTACTTC. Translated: CASSLGALHPSLPYF.

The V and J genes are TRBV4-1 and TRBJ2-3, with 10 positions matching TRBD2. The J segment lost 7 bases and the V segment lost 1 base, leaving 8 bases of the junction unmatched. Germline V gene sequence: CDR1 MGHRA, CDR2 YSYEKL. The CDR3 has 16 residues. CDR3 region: CASSQGLAGQWNTQYF. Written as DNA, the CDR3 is TGCGCCAGCAGCCAAGGACTAGCGGGCCAATGGAATACGCAGTATTTT.

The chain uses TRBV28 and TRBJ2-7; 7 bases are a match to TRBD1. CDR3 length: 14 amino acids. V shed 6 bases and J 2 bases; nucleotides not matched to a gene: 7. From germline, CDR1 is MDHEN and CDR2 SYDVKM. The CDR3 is CASSLIGTAYEQYF. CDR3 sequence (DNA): TGTGCCAGCAGCCTAATCGGGACAGCCTACGAGCAGTACTTC.

The CDR3 reads CASGGPASTDTQYF. The CDR3 DNA reads as TGTGCCAGCGGTGGGCCCGCTAGCACAGATACGCAGTATTTT. The chain uses TRBV7-2 and TRBJ2-3; D not certain. This CDR3 has 14 amino acids. Germline V gene sequence: CDR1 SGHTA, CDR2 FQGNSA. Between the trimmed V and J ends, which lost 8 bases and 0 bases, there was a span of 12 bases. The full variable domain, rest sourced from reference TRBV7-2 and TRBJ2-3, is GAGVSQSPSNKVTEKGKDVELRCDPISGHTALYWYRQSLGQGLEFLIYFQGNSAPDKSGLPSDRFSAERTGGSVSTLTIQRTQQEDSAVYLCASGGPASTDTQYFGPGTRLTVL.

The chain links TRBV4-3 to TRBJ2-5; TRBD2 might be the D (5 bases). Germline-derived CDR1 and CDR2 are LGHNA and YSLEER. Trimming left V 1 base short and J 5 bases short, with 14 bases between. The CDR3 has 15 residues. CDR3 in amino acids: CASSQVFAGTETQYF. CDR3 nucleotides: TGCGCCAGCAGCCAAGTTTTTGCGGGTACGGAGACCCAGTACTTC.

The CDR3 DNA reads as TGTGCCTGGAGTGTACGGGGGGGCCTAGCCAAAAACATTCAGTACTTC. Translation: CAWSVRGGLAKNIQYF. The chain employs TRBV30 and TRBJ2-4, with 8 bases aligning to TRBD2. The CDR3 totals 16 residues. In germline, CDR1 is GTSNPN, CDR2 SVGIG (reference sequence). The trim removed 0 bases at V and 0 bases at J, leaving 4 bases unmatched.

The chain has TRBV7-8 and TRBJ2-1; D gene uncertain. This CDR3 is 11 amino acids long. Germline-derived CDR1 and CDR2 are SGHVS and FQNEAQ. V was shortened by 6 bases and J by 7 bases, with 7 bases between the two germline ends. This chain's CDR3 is CASSKLNEQFF. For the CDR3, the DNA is TGTGCCAGCAGTAAATTGAATGAGCAGTTCTTC.

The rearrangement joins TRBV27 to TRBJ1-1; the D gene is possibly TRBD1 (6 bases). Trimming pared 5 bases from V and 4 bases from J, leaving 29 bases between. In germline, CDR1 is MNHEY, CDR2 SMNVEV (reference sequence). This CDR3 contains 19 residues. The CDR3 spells CASSRSSRIITGGLTEAFF. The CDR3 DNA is TGTGCCAGCAGTCGCAGCTCGAGAATCATTACGGGGGGGCTCACTGAAGCTTTCTTT.

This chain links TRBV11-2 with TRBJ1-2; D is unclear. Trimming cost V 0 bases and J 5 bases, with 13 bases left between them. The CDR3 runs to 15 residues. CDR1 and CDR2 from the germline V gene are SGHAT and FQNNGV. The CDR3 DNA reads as TGTGCCAGCAGCTTAGATCTAACCGTCCCTTATGGCTACACCTTC. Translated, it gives CASSLDLTVPYGYTF.

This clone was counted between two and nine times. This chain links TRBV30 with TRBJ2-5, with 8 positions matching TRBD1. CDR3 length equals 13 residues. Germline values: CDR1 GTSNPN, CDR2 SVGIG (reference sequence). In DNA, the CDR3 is TGTTCCGGGGCAGGGGGCTATCAAGAGACCCAGTACTTC. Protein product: CSGAGGYQETQYF.

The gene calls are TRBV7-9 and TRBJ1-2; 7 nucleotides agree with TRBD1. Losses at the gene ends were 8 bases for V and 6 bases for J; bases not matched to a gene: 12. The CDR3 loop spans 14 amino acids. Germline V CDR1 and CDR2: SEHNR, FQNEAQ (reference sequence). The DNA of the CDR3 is TGTGCCAGCGGAATCTCAGGGGGGTTGGATGGCTACACCTTC. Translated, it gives CASGISGGLDGYTF.

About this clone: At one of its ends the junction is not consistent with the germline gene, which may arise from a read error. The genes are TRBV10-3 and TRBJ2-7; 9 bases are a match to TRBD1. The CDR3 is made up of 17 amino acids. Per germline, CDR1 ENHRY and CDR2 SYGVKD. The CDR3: CATSESIRTGVFYEQYF. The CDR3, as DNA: TGTGCCACCAGTGAGTCTATTAGGACAGGGGTATTCTACGAGCAGTACTTC.

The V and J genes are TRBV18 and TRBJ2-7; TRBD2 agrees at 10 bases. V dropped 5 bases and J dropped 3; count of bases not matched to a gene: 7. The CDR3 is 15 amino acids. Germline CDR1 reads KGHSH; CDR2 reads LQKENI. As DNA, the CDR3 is TGTGCCAGCTCATCTCTAACTAGCGGGAACTACGAGCAGTACTTC. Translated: CASSSLTSGNYEQYF.

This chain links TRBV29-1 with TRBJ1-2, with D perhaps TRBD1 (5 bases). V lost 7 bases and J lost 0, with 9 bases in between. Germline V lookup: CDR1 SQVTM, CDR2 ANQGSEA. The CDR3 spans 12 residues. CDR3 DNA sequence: TGCAGCGGAACAGGAGCTAACTATGGCTACACCTTC. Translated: CSGTGANYGYTF.

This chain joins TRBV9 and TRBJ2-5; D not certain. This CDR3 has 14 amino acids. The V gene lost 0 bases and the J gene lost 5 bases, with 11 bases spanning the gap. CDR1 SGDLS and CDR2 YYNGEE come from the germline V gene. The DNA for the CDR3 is TGTGCCAGCAGCGTAGCTACCTCCGTTGAGACCCAGTACTTC. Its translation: CASSVATSVETQYF.

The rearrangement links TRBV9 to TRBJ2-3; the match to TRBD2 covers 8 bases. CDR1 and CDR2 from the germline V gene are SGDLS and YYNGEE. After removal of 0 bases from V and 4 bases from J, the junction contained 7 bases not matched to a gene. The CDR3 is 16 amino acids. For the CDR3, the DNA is TGTGCCAGCAGCGTAGGTAATAGCGGGGCCCCAGATACGCAGTATTTT. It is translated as CASSVGNSGAPDTQYF.

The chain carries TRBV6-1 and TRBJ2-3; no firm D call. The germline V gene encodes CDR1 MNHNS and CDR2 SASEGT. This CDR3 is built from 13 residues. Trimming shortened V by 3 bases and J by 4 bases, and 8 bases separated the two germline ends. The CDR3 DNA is TGTGCCAGCAGTGAGATTACAGCAGATACGCAGTATTTT. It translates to CASSEITADTQYF.

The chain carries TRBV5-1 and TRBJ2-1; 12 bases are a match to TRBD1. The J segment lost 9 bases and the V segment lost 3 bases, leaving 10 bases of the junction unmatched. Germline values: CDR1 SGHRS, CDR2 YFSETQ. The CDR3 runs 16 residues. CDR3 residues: CASSSGGGQGAGEQFF. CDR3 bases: TGCGCCAGCAGCTCAGGGGGGGGACAGGGGGCAGGTGAGCAGTTCTTC. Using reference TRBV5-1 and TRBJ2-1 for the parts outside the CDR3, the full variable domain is KAGVTQTPRYLIKTRGQQVTLSCSPISGHRSVSWYQQTPGQGLQFLFEYFSETQRNKGNFPGRFSGRQFSNSRSEMNVSTLELGDSALYLCASSSGGGQGAGEQFFGPGTRLTVL.

For the CDR3, the DNA is TGTGCCAGCAGCTTCGCCGGAACTAGGTCGAACTACGAGCAGTACTTC. Translating it yields CASSFAGTRSNYEQYF. The genes are TRBV11-2 and TRBJ2-7; weak D call: TRBD2 (5 bases). V gave up 3 bases and J gave up 3 bases, with 18 bases separating them. The CDR3 sequence is 16 residues long. Germline CDR1 SGHAT, CDR2 FQNNGV.